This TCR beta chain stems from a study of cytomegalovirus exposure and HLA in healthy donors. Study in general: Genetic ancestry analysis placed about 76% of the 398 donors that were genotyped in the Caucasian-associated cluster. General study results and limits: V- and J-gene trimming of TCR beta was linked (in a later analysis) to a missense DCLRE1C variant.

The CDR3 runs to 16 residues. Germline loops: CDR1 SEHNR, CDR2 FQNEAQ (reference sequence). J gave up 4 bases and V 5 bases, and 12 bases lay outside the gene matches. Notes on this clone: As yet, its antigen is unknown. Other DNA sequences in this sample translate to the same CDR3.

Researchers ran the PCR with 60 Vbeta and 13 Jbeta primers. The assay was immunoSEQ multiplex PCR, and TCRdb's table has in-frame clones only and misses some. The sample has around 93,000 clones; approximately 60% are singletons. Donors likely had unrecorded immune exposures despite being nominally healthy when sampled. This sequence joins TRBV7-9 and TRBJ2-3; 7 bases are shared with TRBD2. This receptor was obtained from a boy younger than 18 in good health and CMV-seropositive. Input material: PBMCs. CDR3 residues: CASSRSFASGSDTQYF. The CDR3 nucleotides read TGTGCCAGCAGCCGCAGCTTCGCTAGCGGATCAGATACGCAGTATTTT.